The 12 T cell receptor beta chains below all came from one sample that was sequenced in a study of blood T cell repertoires in COVID-19. Repertoires were generated with immunoSEQ multiplex PCR, while TCRdb's copy carries only in-frame clones and drops some. Among tens of thousands of clones listed, 91% were seen once. Specimen: peripheral blood. These receptors were obtained from a man aged 55 to 70 with acute or convalescent COVID-19.

The chain has TRBV25-1 and TRBJ1-6; D is perhaps TRBD1 (6 bases). V was shortened by 2 bases and J by 10 bases, with 18 bases between the two germline ends. The CDR3 is 16 residues long. CDR1 is MGHDK and CDR2 is SYGVNS in the germline V gene. CDR3 sequence reads: CASSEAFRGRESPLHF. CDR3 DNA: TGTGCCAGCAGTGAAGCGTTTAGGGGGAGGGAGTCACCCCTCCACTTT. The complete variable domain, with remaining parts taken from reference TRBV25-1 and TRBJ1-6, reads EADIYQTPRYLVIGTGKKITLECSQTMGHDKMYWYQQDPGMELHLIHYSYGVNSTEKGDLSSESTVSRIRTEHFPLTLESARPSHTSQYLCASSEAFRGRESPLHFGNGTRLTVT.

This chain joins TRBV30 and TRBJ1-1; the D gene is possibly TRBD1 (5 bases). Germline loops: CDR1 GTSNPN, CDR2 SVGIG (reference sequence). This CDR3 is built from 10 residues. V lost 8 bases, J lost 5 bases, and 9 bases lay in between. The CDR3 DNA reads as TGTGCCGAAGGGGAAACTGAAGCTTTCTTT. Translated: CAEGETEAFF. Looking up the rest from reference TRBV30 and TRBJ1-1 gives the full variable domain: SQTIHQWPATLVQPVGSPLSLECTVEGTSNPNLYWYRQAAGRGLQLLFYSVGIGQISSEVPQNLSASRPQDRQFILSSKKLLLSDSGFYLCAEGETEAFFGQGTRLTVV.

This chain links TRBV27 with TRBJ2-3, with 12 nucleotides matching TRBD2. Germline values: CDR1 MNHEY, CDR2 SMNVEV (reference sequence). CDR3 length: 15 amino acids. After removal of 5 bases from V and 6 bases from J, the junction contained 6 bases not matched to a gene. The CDR3 DNA is TGTGCCAGCAGTGAGACTAGCGGGAGTTACGATACGCAGTATTTT. The encoded protein is CASSETSGSYDTQYF.

The rearrangement uses TRBV4-2 and TRBJ1-6; D ambiguous. This CDR3 has 17 amino acids. V dropped 2 bases and J dropped 8 bases, with 19 bases sitting between them. The germline V gene has CDR1 LGHNA and CDR2 YNFKEQ. The CDR3 loop reads CASSQPSQNLYHSPLHF. CDR3 in DNA: TGTGCCAGCAGCCAACCTAGTCAAAACCTTTACCATTCACCCCTCCACTTT.

The rearrangement links TRBV6-5 to TRBJ1-2; D might be TRBD1 (5 bases). Per germline, CDR1 MNHEY and CDR2 SVGAGI. V lost 8 bases, J lost 6 bases, and 10 bases lay in between. CDR3 size: 11 residues. This CDR3 is CASPGNNGYTF. DNA for the CDR3: TGTGCCAGCCCAGGGAATAATGGCTACACCTTC.

V and J are TRBV6-5 and TRBJ2-7; D not resolved. V gave up 4 bases and J gave up 0 bases, with 10 bases separating them. The length of the CDR3 is 14 residues. CDR1 MNHEY and CDR2 SVGAGI come from the germline V gene. Here the CDR3 reads CASSFGLSSYEQYF. The CDR3 DNA is TGTGCCAGCAGTTTTGGGCTAAGCTCCTACGAGCAGTACTTC.

The gene calls are TRBV6-2 or TRBV6-3 and TRBJ2-2; D is unresolved. Trimming stripped 4 bases from V and 0 bases from J, with 3 bases between. The CDR3 runs 13 residues. Germline-derived CDR1 and CDR2 are MNHEY and SVGEGT. CDR3 protein: CASSSANTGELFF. The CDR3 nucleotides are TGTGCCAGCAGTTCTGCGAACACCGGGGAGCTGTTTTTT.

The chain recombines TRBV3-1 (or the pseudogene TRBV3-2) with TRBJ2-1; no clear D. The V gene's germline CDR1 is LGHDT and CDR2 YNNKEL (reference sequence). This CDR3 region has 15 residues. Trimming stripped 1 base from V and 0 bases from J, with 7 bases between. The CDR3 sequence: CASSQGASSYNEQFF. For the CDR3, the DNA is TGTGCCAGCAGCCAAGGCGCTAGCTCCTACAATGAGCAGTTCTTC.

V and J are TRBV6-1 and TRBJ2-5, with D possibly being TRBD2 (5 bases). V was pared by 0 bases and J by 5 bases, with 10 bases between. The CDR3 consists of 14 residues. Per the germline V gene, CDR1 is MNHNS and CDR2 is SASEGT. CDR3 sequence reads: CASSEARVWETQYF. In DNA form, the CDR3 reads TGTGCCAGCAGTGAAGCGCGGGTGTGGGAGACCCAGTACTTC.

This CDR3 reads CASSDNSGTWKPQHF. CDR3 nucleotides: TGTGCCAGCAGTGATAACTCCGGGACTTGGAAGCCCCAGCATTTT. The chain employs TRBV6-1 and TRBJ1-5; perhaps TRBD1 as D (5 bases). Trimming took 3 bases from V and 8 from J, leaving 17 bases between them. This CDR3 spans 15 amino acids. CDR1 is MNHNS, CDR2 SASEGT, per germline.

The V and J genes are TRBV9 and TRBJ2-7; the D is unclear. CDR3 length: 15 residues. V was pared by 0 bases and J by 5 bases, with 15 bases between. CDR1 and CDR2 (germline): SGDLS, YYNGEE. CDR3 region: CASSVVCSPIDEQYF. In DNA form, the CDR3 reads TGTGCCAGCAGCGTAGTTTGTTCTCCTATTGACGAGCAGTACTTC.

The genes are TRBV7-8 and TRBJ1-5; no firm D call. This CDR3 has 14 residues. The germline V gene encodes CDR1 SGHVS and CDR2 FQNEAQ. Trimming removed 3 bases at V and 7 bases at J, with 13 bases between. CDR3 in DNA: TGTGCCAGCAGCTTCCTAAGGCGGGGACAGCCCCAGCATTTT. Residues: CASSFLRRGQPQHF. The full variable domain, completed using reference TRBV7-8 and TRBJ1-5, is GAGVSQSPRYKVAKRGQDVALRCDPISGHVSLFWYQQALGQGPEFLTYFQNEAQLDKSGLPSDRFFAERPEGSVSTLKIQRTQQEDSAVYLCASSFLRRGQPQHFGDGTRLSIL.